This section outlines one T cell receptor beta chain sequence together with its context. The data were taken from a study of cytomegalovirus exposure and HLA in healthy donors. Assay used: immunoSEQ multiplex PCR; TCRdb lists only in-frame clones, some missing. Of 60,000 to 70,000 clones in the sample, about 91% were seen once. CDR3 size: 14 residues. The V gene end was trimmed by 4 bases and the J gene end by 16 bases; junction bases not matched to a gene: 15. Germline loops: CDR1 SNHLY, CDR2 FYNNEI. This chain links TRBV2 with TRBJ1-4, with TRBD1 matching over 7 bases. Specimen: PBMCs. The clonotype was recovered from a man younger than 35 in good health and CMV-seropositive. The CDR3 sequence: CASSVETGKVEEFF. The CDR3 nucleotides read TGTGCCAGCAGTGTCGAGACAGGGAAGGTTGAGGAGTTTTTT. The full variable domain, rest sourced from reference TRBV2 and TRBJ1-4, is EPEVTQTPSHQVTQMGQEVILRCVPISNHLYFYWYRQILGQKVEFLVSFYNNEISEKSEIFDDQFSVERPDGSNFTLKIRSTKLEDSAMYFCASSVETGKVEEFFGSGTQLSVL.